Listed below are T cell receptor beta chains from one sample, sequenced in a study of T cell repertoires in cytomegalovirus infection. No antigen has been assigned to these receptors. TCRdb reanalysed the reads using MiXCR and keeps one entry per CDR3 protein. The data hold about 85,000 distinct CDR3 sequences, with 45% to 50% observed a single time. The specimen was CD8+ T cells from cultured PBMCs, collected from culture after CMV antigen stimulation. These receptors all stem from a human donor in good health (CMV status not recorded). Some clones in this sample may be carry-over from other donors' samples. The CDR3 runs from the conserved cysteine through the conserved F or W. Fields, in order: clone size, V gene, J gene, D gene, CDR3 protein, CDR3 DNA. D genes are given only for firm matches. Not all rows give a size; the values are once, few, many and, for expanded clones, a class.

abundance: NA
v_gene: TRBV6-5
j_gene: TRBJ2-1
d_gene: NA
CDR3aa: CASSYSGRAINEQFF
CDR3nt: TGTGCCAGCAGTTACTCCGGCAGGGCTATCAATGAGCAGTTCTTC

abundance: NA
v_gene: TRBV27
j_gene: TRBJ2-3
d_gene: NA
CDR3aa: CASSLFPGPDTQYF
CDR3nt: TGTGCCAGCAGTTTATTTCCGGGCCCAGATACGCAGTATTTT

abundance: NA
v_gene: TRBV20-1
j_gene: TRBJ1-1
d_gene: NA
CDR3aa: CSAKPRVAEAFF
CDR3nt: TGCAGTGCTAAACCAAGGGTAGCTGAAGCTTTCTTT

abundance: NA
v_gene: TRBV12-3/TRBV12-4
j_gene: TRBJ2-2
d_gene: TRBD1
CDR3aa: CASSPWDRDDTGELFF
CDR3nt: TGTGCCAGCAGCCCCTGGGACAGGGACGACACCGGGGAGCTGTTTTTT

abundance: NA
v_gene: TRBV7-9
j_gene: TRBJ1-1
d_gene: NA
CDR3aa: CASSLMEAFF
CDR3nt: TGTGCCAGCAGCTTAATGGAGGCTTTCTTT

abundance: NA
v_gene: TRBV12-3/TRBV12-4
j_gene: TRBJ2-1
d_gene: TRBD2
CDR3aa: CASRGLAADEQFF
CDR3nt: TGTGCCAGCAGGGGACTAGCGGCCGATGAGCAGTTCTTC

abundance: NA
v_gene: TRBV24-1
j_gene: TRBJ1-5
d_gene: NA
CDR3aa: CATSPPESNQPQHF
CDR3nt: TGTGCCACCAGTCCCCCAGAATCCAATCAGCCCCAGCATTTT

abundance: NA
v_gene: TRBV10-3
j_gene: TRBJ2-3
d_gene: TRBD2
CDR3aa: CAIGGLAGGTDTQYF
CDR3nt: TGTGCCATCGGGGGACTAGCGGGGGGCACAGATACGCAGTATTTT

abundance: NA
v_gene: TRBV19
j_gene: TRBJ2-1
d_gene: TRBD1
CDR3aa: CASSIGAGGANNEQFF
CDR3nt: TGTGCCAGTAGTATAGGTGCAGGGGGCGCGAACAATGAGCAGTTCTTC

abundance: NA
v_gene: TRBV29-1
j_gene: TRBJ2-7
d_gene: NA
CDR3aa: CSVEEAGIYEQYF
CDR3nt: TGCAGCGTTGAAGAGGCGGGAATCTACGAGCAGTACTTC

abundance: few
v_gene: TRBV7-6
j_gene: TRBJ1-5
d_gene: TRBD1
CDR3aa: CASSLRTGVNQPQHF
CDR3nt: TGTGCCAGCAGCTTAAGAACAGGGGTTAATCAGCCCCAGCATTTT

abundance: once
v_gene: TRBV28
j_gene: TRBJ2-2
d_gene: NA
CDR3aa: CASSLGIIRLAGELFF
CDR3nt: TGTGCCAGCAGTTTGGGTATTATAAGGTTGGCCGGGGAGCTGTTTTTT

abundance: few
v_gene: TRBV12-3/TRBV12-4
j_gene: TRBJ2-5
d_gene: TRBD1
CDR3aa: CASTGTGRETQYF
CDR3nt: TGTGCCAGCACAGGGACAGGGCGAGAGACCCAGTACTTC

abundance: few
v_gene: TRBV27
j_gene: TRBJ2-7
d_gene: NA
CDR3aa: CASRLHSGPATEQYF
CDR3nt: TGTGCCAGCAGACTACATTCCGGGCCCGCGACCGAGCAGTACTTC

abundance: NA
v_gene: TRBV20-1
j_gene: TRBJ2-2
d_gene: NA
CDR3aa: CSARDPTLNTGELFF
CDR3nt: TGCAGTGCTAGAGACCCGACTCTCAACACCGGGGAGCTGTTTTTT

abundance: many
v_gene: TRBV7-8
j_gene: TRBJ1-1
d_gene: TRBD1
CDR3aa: CASSLLTGGDTEAFF
CDR3nt: TGTGCCAGCAGCTTACTTACAGGGGGGGACACTGAAGCTTTCTTT

abundance: many
v_gene: TRBV7-3
j_gene: TRBJ2-1
d_gene: TRBD2
CDR3aa: CASSSVGGLRDEQFF
CDR3nt: TGTGCCAGCAGCTCGGTCGGGGGGTTACGGGATGAGCAGTTCTTC